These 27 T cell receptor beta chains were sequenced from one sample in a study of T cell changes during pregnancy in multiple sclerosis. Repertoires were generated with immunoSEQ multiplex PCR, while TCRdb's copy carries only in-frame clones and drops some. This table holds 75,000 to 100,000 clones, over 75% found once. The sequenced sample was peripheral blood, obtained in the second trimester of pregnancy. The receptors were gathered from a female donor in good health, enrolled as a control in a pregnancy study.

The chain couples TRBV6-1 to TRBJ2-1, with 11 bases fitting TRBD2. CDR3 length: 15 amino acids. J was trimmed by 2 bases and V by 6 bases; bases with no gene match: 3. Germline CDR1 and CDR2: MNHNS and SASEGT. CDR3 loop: CASRTTSGAYNEQFF. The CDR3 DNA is TGTGCCAGCAGGACGACTAGCGGGGCCTACAATGAGCAGTTCTTC.

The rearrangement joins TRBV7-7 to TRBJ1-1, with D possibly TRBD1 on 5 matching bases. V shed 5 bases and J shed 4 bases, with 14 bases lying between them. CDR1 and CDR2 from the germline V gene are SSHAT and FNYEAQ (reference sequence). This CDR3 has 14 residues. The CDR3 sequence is CASSPRADSTEAFF. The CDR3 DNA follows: TGTGCCAGCAGCCCCAGGGCCGACAGCACTGAAGCTTTCTTT.

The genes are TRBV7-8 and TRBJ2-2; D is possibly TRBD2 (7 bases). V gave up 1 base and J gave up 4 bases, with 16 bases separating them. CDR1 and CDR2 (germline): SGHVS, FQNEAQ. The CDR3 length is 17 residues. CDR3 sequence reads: CASSLGSGTWSTGELFF. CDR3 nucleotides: TGTGCCAGCAGCTTAGGGAGCGGGACATGGAGCACCGGGGAGCTGTTTTTT.

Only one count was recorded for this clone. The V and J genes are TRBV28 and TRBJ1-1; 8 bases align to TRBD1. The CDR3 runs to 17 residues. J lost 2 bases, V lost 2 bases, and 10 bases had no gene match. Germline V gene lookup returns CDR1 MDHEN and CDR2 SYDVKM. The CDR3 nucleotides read TGTGCCAGCAGTTTACCCCCATACAGGGGGGTCAACACTGAAGCTTTCTTT. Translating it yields CASSLPPYRGVNTEAFF.

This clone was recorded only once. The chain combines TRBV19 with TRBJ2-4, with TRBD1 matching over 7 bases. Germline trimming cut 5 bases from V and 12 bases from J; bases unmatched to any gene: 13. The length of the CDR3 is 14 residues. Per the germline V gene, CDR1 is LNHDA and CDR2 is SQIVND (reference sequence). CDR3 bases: TGTGCCAGTAGTTCGCCAGGACAGGAAGGGGGTCAGTACTTC. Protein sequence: CASSSPGQEGGQYF.

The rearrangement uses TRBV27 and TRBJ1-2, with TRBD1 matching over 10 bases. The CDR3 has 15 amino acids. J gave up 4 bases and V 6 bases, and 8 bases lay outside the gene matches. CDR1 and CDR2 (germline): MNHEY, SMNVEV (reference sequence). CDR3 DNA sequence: TGTGCCAGCAGGACGGGACAGGGGAGACTCTATGGCTACACCTTC. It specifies CASRTGQGRLYGYTF.

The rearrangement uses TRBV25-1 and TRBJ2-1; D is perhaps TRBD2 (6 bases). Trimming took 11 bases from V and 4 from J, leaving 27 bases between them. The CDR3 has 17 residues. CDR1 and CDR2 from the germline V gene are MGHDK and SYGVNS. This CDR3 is CAVLAGSGEARYNEQFF. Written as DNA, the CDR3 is TGTGCCGTACTTGCCGGTTCGGGGGAGGCCCGATACAATGAGCAGTTCTTC.

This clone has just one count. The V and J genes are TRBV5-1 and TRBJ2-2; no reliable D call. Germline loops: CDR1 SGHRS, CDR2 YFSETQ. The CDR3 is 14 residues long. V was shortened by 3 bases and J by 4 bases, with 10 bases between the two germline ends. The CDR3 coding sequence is TGCGCCAGCAGCTCCGCACTCGGCACCGGGGAGCTGTTTTTT. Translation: CASSSALGTGELFF.

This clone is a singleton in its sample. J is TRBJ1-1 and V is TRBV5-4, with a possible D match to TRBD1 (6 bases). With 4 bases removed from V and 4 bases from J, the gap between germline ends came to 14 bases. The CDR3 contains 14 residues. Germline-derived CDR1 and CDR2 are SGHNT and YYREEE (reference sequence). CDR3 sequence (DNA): TGTGCCAGCAGCGAAGACAGGTGGGGCACTGAAGCTTTCTTT. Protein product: CASSEDRWGTEAFF.

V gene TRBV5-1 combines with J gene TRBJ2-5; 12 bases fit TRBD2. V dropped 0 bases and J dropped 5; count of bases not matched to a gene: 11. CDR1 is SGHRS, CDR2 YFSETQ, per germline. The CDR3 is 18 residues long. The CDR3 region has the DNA TGCGCCAGCAGCTTGGGACTAGCGGGGGCCGGAGTTATTGAGACCCAGTACTTC. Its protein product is CASSLGLAGAGVIETQYF.

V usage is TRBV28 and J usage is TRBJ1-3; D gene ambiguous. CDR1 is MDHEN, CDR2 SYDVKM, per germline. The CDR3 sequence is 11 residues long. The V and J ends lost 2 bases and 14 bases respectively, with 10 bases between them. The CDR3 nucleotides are TGTGCCAGCAGTTTACAGTGGCGGGTATATTTT. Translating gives CASSLQWRVYF.

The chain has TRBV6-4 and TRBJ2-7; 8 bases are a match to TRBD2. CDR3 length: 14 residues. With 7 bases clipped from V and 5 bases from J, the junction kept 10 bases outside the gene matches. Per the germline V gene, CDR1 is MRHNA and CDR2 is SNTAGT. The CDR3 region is CASISWRGAHEQYF. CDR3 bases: TGTGCCAGCATTTCATGGCGGGGGGCTCACGAGCAGTACTTC.

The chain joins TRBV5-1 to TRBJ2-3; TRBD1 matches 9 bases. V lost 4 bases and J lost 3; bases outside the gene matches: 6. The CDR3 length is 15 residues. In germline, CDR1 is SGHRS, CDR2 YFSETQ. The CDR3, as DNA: TGCGCCAGCAGCAGCCGGACAGGGGATACAGATACGCAGTATTTT. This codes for CASSSRTGDTDTQYF. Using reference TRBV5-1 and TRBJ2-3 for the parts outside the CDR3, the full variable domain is KAGVTQTPRYLIKTRGQQVTLSCSPISGHRSVSWYQQTPGQGLQFLFEYFSETQRNKGNFPGRFSGRQFSNSRSEMNVSTLELGDSALYLCASSSRTGDTDTQYFGPGTRLTVL.

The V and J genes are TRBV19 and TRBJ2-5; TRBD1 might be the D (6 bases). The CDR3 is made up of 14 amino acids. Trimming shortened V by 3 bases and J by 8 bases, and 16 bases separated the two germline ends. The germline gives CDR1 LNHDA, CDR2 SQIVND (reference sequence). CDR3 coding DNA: TGTGCCAGTAGTATGGGCCCGATGACAGGTACCCAGTACTTC. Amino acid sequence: CASSMGPMTGTQYF.

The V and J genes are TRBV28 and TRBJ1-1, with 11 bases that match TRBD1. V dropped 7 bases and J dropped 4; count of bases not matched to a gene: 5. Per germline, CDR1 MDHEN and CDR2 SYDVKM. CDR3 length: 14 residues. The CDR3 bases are TGTGCCAGCAAGGGAGGGACAGGGGGCACTGAAGCTTTCTTT. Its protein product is CASKGGTGGTEAFF.

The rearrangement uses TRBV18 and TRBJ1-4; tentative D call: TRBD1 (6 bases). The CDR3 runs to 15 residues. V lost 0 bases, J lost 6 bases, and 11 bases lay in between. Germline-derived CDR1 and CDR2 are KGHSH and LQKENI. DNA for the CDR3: TGTGCCAGCTCACCACCGGCCAGGGGAGATGAAAAACTGTTTTTT. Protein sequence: CASSPPARGDEKLFF.

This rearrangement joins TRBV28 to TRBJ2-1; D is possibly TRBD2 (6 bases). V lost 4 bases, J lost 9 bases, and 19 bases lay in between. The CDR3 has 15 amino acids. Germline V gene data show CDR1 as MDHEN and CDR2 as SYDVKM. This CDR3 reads CASSSPSGNGGEQFF. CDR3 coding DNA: TGTGCCAGCAGTTCCCCCTCCGGGAACGGGGGTGAGCAGTTCTTC.

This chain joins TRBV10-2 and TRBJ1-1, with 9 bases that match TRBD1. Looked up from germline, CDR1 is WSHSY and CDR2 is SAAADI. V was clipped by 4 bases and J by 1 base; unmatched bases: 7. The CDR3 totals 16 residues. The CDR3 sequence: CASSAGPGQGNTEAFF. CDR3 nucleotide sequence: TGCGCCAGCAGTGCGGGACCGGGACAGGGGAACACTGAAGCTTTCTTT.

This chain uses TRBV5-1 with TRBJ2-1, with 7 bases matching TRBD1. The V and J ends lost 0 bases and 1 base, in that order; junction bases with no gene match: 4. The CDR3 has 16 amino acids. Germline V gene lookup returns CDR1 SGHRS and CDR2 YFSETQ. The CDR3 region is CASSLDRGRSYNEQFF. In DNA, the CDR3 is TGCGCCAGCAGCTTGGACAGGGGACGGTCCTACAATGAGCAGTTCTTC. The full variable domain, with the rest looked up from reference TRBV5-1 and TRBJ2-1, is KAGVTQTPRYLIKTRGQQVTLSCSPISGHRSVSWYQQTPGQGLQFLFEYFSETQRNKGNFPGRFSGRQFSNSRSEMNVSTLELGDSALYLCASSLDRGRSYNEQFFGPGTRLTVL.

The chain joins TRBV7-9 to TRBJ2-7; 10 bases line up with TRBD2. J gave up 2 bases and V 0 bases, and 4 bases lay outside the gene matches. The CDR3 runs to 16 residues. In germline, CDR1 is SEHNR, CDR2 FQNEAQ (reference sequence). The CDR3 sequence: CASSLALAGATYEQYF. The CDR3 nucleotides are TGTGCCAGCAGCTTAGCGCTAGCGGGAGCCACCTACGAGCAGTACTTC.

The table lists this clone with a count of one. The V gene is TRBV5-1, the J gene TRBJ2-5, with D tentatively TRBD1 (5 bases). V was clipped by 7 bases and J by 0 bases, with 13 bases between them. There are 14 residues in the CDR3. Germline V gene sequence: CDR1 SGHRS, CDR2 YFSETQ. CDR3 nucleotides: TGCGCCAGCGGGGTCCAGGGCCACCAAGAGACCCAGTACTTC. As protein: CASGVQGHQETQYF.

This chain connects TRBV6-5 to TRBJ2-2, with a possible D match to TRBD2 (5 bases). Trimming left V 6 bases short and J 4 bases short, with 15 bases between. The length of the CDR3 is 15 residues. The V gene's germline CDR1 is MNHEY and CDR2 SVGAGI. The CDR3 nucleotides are TGTGCCAGCAGACCCTCCACGGGGTTCACCGGGGAGCTGTTTTTT. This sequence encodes CASRPSTGFTGELFF.

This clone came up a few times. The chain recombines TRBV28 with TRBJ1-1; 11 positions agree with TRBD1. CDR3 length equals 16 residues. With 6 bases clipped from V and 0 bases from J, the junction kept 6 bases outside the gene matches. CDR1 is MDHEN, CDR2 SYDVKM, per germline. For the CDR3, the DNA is TGTGCCAGCAGATGGACAGGGGGCGTATTGAACACTGAAGCTTTCTTT. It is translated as CASRWTGGVLNTEAFF. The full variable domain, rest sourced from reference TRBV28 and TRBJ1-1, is DVKVTQSSRYLVKRTGEKVFLECVQDMDHENMFWYRQDPGLGLRLIYFSYDVKMKEKGDIPEGYSVSREKKERFSLILESASTNQTSMYLCASRWTGGVLNTEAFFGQGTRLTVV.

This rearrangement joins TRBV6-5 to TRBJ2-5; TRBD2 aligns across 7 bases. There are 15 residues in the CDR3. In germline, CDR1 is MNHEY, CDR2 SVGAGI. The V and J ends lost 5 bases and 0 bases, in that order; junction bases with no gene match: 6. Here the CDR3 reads CASSNLAAYQETQYF. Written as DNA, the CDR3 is TGTGCCAGCAGTAATCTAGCGGCGTACCAAGAGACCCAGTACTTC.

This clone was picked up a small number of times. CDR3: CASTPGTWGNTEAFF. CDR3 sequence (DNA): TGTGCCAGCACCCCCGGGACTTGGGGGAACACTGAAGCTTTCTTT. The chain uses TRBV2 and TRBJ1-1; perhaps TRBD1 as D (5 bases). The germline V gene has CDR1 SNHLY and CDR2 FYNNEI. This CDR3 contains 15 residues. V was trimmed by 7 bases and J by 1 base, leaving 16 bases between them.

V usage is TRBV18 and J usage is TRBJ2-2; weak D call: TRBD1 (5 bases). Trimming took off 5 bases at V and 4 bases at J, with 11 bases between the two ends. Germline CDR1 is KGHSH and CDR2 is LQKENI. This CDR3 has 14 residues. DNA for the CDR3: TGTGCCAGCTCAATCCAGGGTTCCACCGGGGAGCTGTTTTTT. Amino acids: CASSIQGSTGELFF.

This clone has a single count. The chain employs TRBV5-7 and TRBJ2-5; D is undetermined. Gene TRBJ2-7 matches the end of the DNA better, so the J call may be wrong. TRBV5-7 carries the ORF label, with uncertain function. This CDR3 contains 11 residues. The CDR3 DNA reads TGTGCCAGCAGCATAGCCTACGAGCAGTACTTC. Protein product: CASSIAYEQYF.